This is a list of T cell receptor beta chains from one sample in a study of PD-1 blockade in classical Hodgkin lymphoma. The table came from immunoSEQ multiplex PCR; TCRdb's copy has only in-frame clones and leaves some out. The table shows tens of thousands of clones, with roughly 80% occurring only once. The sequences come from CD4+ T cells from blood, collected before the fourth cycle of nivolumab. The source is a human donor with classical Hodgkin lymphoma. The conserved cysteine and the conserved F or W are not part of the CDR3 here.

8 TRBJ1-2 TRBV2 ASRVGGYT
12 TRBJ2-3 TRBV11-2 ASSSQGLGDTQY
12 TRBJ1-4 TRBV19 ASSTGDREVLLF
13 TRBJ2-6 TRBV2 ASSFTASGANVLT
14 TRBJ2-3 TRBV19 ASKELDGWETDTQY
10 TRBJ2-7 TRBV5-1 ASSFVGDEQY
10 TRBJ2-3 TRBV10-3 ATSLGADTQY
11 TRBJ1-4 TRBV19 ASLNQDSEKLF
10 TRBJ1-2 TRBV7-9 ASSLESYGYT
11 TRBJ2-7 TRBV7-9 ASSLPVNYEQY
13 TRBJ1-4 TRBV5-1 ASSFDRATNEKLF
11 TRBJ2-1 TRBV6-5 ASRQTGGNEQF
12 TRBJ1-5 TRBV18 ASSEGQTNQPQH
12 TRBJ2-2 TRBV2 ASSELGVTGELF
11 TRBJ2-5 TRBV4-3 ASSRDRQETQY
13 TRBJ1-2 TRBV6-6 ASSYSGDPGGGYT
12 TRBJ2-7 TRBV7-2 ASSRRYSGLQQY
15 TRBJ2-7 TRBV18 ASSPQIPGQGKDEQY
13 TRBJ2-7 TRBV9 ASSVDGGRGSEQY
12 TRBJ1-1 TRBV29-1 SVLLTGGNTEAF
10 TRBJ1-5 TRBV2 ASRAGLQPQH
15 TRBJ1-4 TRBV5-1 ASSFGTGGSRNEKLF
11 TRBJ2-7 TRBV13 ASSYRTGYEQY
12 TRBJ1-1 TRBV19 ASSNGQVNTEAF
9 TRBJ1-1 TRBV7-2 ASSLGFTAF
15 TRBJ1-5 TRBV2 ASSEAEGWGSNQPQH
10 TRBJ2-4 TRBV30 AWSALGNIQY
11 TRBJ1-1 TRBV2 ASTETENTEAF
11 TRBJ1-1 TRBV7-9 ASSTTVNTEAF
13 TRBJ1-5 TRBV7-2 ASSKGLVSNQPQH
17 TRBJ2-4 TRBV21-1 ASSKLGKRRTLAKNIQY
13 TRBJ1-5 TRBV6-1 ASSGQPYSNQPQH
17 TRBJ2-7 TRBV6-7 ASSYQAQEKGLGVYEQY
11 TRBJ1-2 TRBV15 ATSIGANYGYT
13 TRBJ1-1 TRBV12-5 ASGLVQGSGTEAF
10 TRBJ2-2 TRBV7-9 ASSSRGGELF
11 TRBJ1-2 TRBV6-4 ASRGSANYGYT
14 TRBJ2-3 TRBV27 ASSLLIGGSTDTQY
13 TRBJ2-3 TRBV7-2 ASSLARTSTDTQY
16 TRBJ1-1 TRBV21-1 ASSKAGNTGNRNTEAF
13 TRBJ1-1 TRBV18 ASSPRLEGNTEAF
12 TRBJ1-3 TRBV5-1 ASSVGQEGNTIY
12 TRBJ1-1 TRBV11-3 ASSFFQGSTEAF
11 TRBJ1-1 TRBV6-5 ASSYSRQGEAF
9 TRBJ2-5 TRBV18 ASSPQETQY
12 TRBJ2-3 TRBV19 ASSTDWSSDTQY
9 TRBJ2-5 TRBV20-1 SAYLLETQY
11 TRBJ2-1 TRBV2 ASSPPRVWEQF
11 TRBJ2-5 TRBV6-6 AARAGEQETQY
14 TRBJ1-5 TRBV6-5 ASSYSRQTHNQPQH
10 TRBJ2-1 TRBV5-4 ASSLADNEQF